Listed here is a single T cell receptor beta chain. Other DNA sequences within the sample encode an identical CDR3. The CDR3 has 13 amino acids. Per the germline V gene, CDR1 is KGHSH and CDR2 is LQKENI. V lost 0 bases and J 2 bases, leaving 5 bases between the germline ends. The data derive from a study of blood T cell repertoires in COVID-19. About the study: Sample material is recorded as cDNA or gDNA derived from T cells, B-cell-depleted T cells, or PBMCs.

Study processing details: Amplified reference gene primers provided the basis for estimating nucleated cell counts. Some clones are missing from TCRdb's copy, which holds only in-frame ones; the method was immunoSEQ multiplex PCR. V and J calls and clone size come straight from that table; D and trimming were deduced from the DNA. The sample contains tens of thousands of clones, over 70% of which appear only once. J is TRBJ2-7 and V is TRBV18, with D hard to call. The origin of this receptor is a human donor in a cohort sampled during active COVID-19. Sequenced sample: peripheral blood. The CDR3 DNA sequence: TGTGCCAGCTCACCACCGCAGACCTACGAGCAGTACTTC. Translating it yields CASSPPQTYEQYF.